These 3 T cell receptor beta chains share one sample of origin, sequenced in a study of blood T cell repertoires in COVID-19 (dated by TCRdb to about 2020). The library was generated by the immunoSEQ multiplex PCR assay. Imported from immuneACCESS, the table was reduced by TCRdb to in-frame sequences with V and J called. These copies leave out some clones; in studies compared against another copy, an unresolved V gene accounts for under half, and the cause of the remainder is not known. The sample data list 100,000 to 150,000 clones, and 70% to 90% of these were observed just once. Jointly, the top ten make up 1% to 1.5% of the sample. Sequences were obtained from peripheral blood. Every receptor here comes from an elderly woman with acute or convalescent COVID-19.

The chain links TRBV7-2 to TRBJ1-1; the D gene is possibly TRBD1 (5 bases). The V gene's germline CDR1 is SGHTA and CDR2 FQGNSA. The CDR3 totals 13 residues. V lost 3 bases and J 4 bases, leaving 9 bases between the germline ends. CDR3 sequence: CASSFGRGTEAFF. In DNA form, the CDR3 reads TGTGCCAGCAGCTTTGGTAGGGGCACTGAAGCTTTCTTT.

This clone was counted once. V and J are TRBV28 and TRBJ1-1; D is unresolved. The CDR3 has 13 amino acids. The V end lost 5 bases, the J end lost 1 base, and 8 bases lay between the germline ends. CDR1 and CDR2 (germline): MDHEN, SYDVKM. CDR3 DNA sequence: TGTGCCAGCAGTCCGACACGGAACACTGAAGCTTTCTTT. Amino acids: CASSPTRNTEAFF.

This clone appeared a single time. The gene calls are TRBV2 and TRBJ2-3, with D hard to call. The CDR3 covers 12 residues. V was shortened by 6 bases and J by 4 bases, with 8 bases between the two germline ends. Germline V gene sequence: CDR1 SNHLY, CDR2 FYNNEI. CDR3 protein: CASSDTADTQYF. The DNA of the CDR3 is TGTGCCAGCAGCGATACTGCAGATACGCAGTATTTT.